This T cell receptor (beta chain) was identified during a study of CD8+ T cells in alopecia areata. About the research overall: The SALT score measured affected scalp surface percentage in treated patients.

After isolation, RNA underwent reverse transcription to generate cDNA as the sequencing template. Profiling relied on immunoSEQ multiplex PCR, and the TCRdb table lists in-frame clones only, not all of them. The data contain a few hundred thousand clones, 66% of them seen just once; the ten biggest clones take up 0.95% to 1.5%. CDR1 is DFQATT and CDR2 is SNEGSKA in the germline V gene (reference sequence). The CDR3 is made up of 11 amino acids. The treatment is: oral pan-JAK inhibitor, 5-10 mg twice daily. The origin of this receptor is a human donor with alopecia areata. This chain joins TRBV20-1 and TRBJ2-3, with D tentatively TRBD2 (7 bases). The source material was CD4+ T cells sorted from blood, sampled around week 44, from a patient treated with tofacitinib. The CDR3 sequence: CTSGGLETQYF. The CDR3 nucleotides are TGCACCTCGGGGGGCCTTGAGACGCAGTATTTT.